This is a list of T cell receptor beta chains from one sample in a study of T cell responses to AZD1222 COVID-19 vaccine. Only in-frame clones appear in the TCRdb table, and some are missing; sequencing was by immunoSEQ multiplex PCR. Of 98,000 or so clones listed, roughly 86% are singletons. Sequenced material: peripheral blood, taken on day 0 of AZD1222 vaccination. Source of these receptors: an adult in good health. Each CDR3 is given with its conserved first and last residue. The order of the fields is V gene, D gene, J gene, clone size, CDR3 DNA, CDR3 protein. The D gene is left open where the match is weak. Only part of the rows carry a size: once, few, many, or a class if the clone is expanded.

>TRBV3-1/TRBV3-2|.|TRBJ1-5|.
TGTGCCAGCAGCAGGCAGAGCAATCAGCCCCAGCATTTT
CASSRQSNQPQHF
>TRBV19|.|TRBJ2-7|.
TGTGCCAGTAGTGGAGGGGACAGTCGGTCCTACGAGCAGTACTTC
CASSGGDSRSYEQYF
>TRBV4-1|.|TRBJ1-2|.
TGCGCCAGCAGCCAACCGACACTCCGAGATAACTATGGCTACACCTTC
CASSQPTLRDNYGYTF
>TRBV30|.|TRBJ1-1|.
TGTGCCTGGAGCCCCCGGAGCACTGAAGCTTTCTTT
CAWSPRSTEAFF
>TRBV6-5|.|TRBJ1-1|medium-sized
TGTGCCAGCAAGAACGTAATGAACACTGAAGCTTTCTTT
CASKNVMNTEAFF
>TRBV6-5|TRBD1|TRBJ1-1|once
TGTGCCGGGGGACAGGGGGAGACTGAAGCTTTCTTT
CAGGQGETEAFF
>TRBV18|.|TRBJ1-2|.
TGTGCCAGCTCACCAGAGGCACCGGGACCAAACTATGGCTACACCTTC
CASSPEAPGPNYGYTF
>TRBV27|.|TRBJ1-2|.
TGTGCCAGCAGTATGAGGGGCGCAGGAGGCTACACCTTC
CASSMRGAGGYTF
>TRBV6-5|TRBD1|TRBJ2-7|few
TGTGCCAGCAGTTACACACAGGGGGCAGACGAGCAGTACTTC
CASSYTQGADEQYF
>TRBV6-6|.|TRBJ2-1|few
TGTGCCAGCAGTTACCGACAGCGCAATGAGCAGTTCTTC
CASSYRQRNEQFF
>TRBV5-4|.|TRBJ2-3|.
TGTGCCAGCAGCTTGGCTGCGGGGTCCACAGATACGCAGTATTTT
CASSLAAGSTDTQYF